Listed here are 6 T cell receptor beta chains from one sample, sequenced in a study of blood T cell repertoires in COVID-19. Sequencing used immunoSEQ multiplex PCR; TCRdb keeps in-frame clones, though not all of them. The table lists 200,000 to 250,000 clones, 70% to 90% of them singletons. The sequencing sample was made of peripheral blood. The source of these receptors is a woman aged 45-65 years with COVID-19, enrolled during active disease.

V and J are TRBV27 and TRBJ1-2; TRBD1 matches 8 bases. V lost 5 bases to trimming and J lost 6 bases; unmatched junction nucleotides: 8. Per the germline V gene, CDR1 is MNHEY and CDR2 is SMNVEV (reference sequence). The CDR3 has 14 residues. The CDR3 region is CASSKDRAYDGYTF. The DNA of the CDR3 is TGTGCCAGCAGTAAGGACAGGGCTTATGATGGCTACACCTTC.

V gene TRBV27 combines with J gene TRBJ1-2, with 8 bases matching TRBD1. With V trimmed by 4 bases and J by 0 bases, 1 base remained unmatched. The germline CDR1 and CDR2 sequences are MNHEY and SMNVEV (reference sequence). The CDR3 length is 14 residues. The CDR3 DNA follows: TGTGCCAGCAGTTGGACAGGGCCTAACTATGGCTACACCTTC. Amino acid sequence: CASSWTGPNYGYTF.

The CDR3 spells CASSLGQGSNQPQHF. CDR3 sequence (DNA): TGTGCCAGCAGCTTAGGACAGGGTAGCAATCAGCCCCAGCATTTT. The chain links TRBV11-3 to TRBJ1-5, with 7 bases identical to TRBD1. CDR3 length: 15 amino acids. Per germline, CDR1 SGHNT and CDR2 YENEEA. V was pared by 1 base and J by 0 bases, with 0 bases of the junction left unmatched.

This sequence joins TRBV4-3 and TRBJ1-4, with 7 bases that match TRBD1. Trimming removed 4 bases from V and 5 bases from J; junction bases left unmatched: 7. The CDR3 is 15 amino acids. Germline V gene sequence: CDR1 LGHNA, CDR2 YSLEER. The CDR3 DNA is TGCGCCAGCAGCCCCAACAGGGGCTGGAATGAAAAACTGTTTTTT. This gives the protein CASSPNRGWNEKLFF.

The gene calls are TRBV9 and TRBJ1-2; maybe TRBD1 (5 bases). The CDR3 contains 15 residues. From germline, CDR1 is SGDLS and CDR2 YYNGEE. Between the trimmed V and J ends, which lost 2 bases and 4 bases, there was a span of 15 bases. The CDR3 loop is CASSVAPQGGYGYTF. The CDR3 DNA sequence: TGTGCCAGCAGCGTTGCCCCGCAGGGTGGCTATGGCTACACCTTC.

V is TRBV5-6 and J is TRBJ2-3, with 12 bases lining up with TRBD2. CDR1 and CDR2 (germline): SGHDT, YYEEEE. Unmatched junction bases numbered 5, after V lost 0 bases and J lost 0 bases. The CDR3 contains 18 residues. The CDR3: CASSLGPSGGASTDTQYF. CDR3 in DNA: TGTGCCAGCAGCTTGGGTCCTAGCGGGGGGGCGAGCACAGATACGCAGTATTTT.